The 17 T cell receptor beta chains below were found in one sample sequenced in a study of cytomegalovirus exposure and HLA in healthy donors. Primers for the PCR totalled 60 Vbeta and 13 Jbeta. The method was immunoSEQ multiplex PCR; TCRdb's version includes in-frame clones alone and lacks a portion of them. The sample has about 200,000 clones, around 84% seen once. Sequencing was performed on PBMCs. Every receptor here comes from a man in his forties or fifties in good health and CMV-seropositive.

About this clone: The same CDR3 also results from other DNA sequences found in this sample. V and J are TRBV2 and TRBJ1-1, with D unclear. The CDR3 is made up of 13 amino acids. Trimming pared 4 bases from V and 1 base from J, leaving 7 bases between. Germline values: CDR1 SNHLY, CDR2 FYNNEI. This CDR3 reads CASSGQENTEAFF. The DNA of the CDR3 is TGTGCCAGCAGTGGGCAGGAGAACACTGAAGCTTTCTTT.

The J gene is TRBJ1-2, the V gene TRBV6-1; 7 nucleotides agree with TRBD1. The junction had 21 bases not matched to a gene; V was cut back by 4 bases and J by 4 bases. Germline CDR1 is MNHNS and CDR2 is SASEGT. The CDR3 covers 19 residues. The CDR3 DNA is TGTGCCAGCAGTGGAGGCAAGGGGGGTGCGACAGGGATCGGCTATGGCTACACCTTC. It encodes CASSGGKGGATGIGYGYTF.

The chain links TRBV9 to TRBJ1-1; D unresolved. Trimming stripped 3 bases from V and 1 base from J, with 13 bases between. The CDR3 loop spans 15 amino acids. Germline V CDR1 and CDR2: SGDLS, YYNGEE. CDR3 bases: TGTGCCAGCAGCGCACCACCTTCAGGGAACACTGAAGCTTTCTTT. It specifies CASSAPPSGNTEAFF.

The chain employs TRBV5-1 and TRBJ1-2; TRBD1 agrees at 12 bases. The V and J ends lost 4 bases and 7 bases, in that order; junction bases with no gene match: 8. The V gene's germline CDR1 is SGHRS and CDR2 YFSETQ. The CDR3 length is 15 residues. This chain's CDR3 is CASSHGTGGSVGYTF. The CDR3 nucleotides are TGCGCCAGCAGCCACGGGACAGGGGGCTCGGTTGGCTACACCTTC.

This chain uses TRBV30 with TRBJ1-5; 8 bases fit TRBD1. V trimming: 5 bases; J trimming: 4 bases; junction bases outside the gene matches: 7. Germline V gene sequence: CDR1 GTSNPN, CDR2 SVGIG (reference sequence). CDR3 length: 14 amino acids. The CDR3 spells CAWAGQGLNQPQHF. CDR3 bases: TGTGCCTGGGCCGGACAGGGACTTAATCAGCCCCAGCATTTT.

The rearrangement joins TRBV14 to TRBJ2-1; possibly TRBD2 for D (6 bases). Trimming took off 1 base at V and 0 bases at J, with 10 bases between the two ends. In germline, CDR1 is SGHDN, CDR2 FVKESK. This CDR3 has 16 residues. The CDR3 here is CASSQGGSGSYNEQFF. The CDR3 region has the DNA TGTGCCAGCAGCCAAGGAGGTAGCGGCTCCTACAATGAGCAGTTCTTC.

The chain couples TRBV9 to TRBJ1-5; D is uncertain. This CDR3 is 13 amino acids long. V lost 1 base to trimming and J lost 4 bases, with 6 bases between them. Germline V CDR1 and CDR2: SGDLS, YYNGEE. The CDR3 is CASSVRANQPQHF. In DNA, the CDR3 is TGTGCCAGCAGCGTACGTGCGAATCAGCCCCAGCATTTT.

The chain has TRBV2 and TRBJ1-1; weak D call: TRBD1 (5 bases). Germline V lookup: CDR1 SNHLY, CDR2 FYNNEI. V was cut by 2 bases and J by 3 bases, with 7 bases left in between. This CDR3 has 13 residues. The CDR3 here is CASSESGDTEAFF. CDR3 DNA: TGTGCCAGCAGTGAATCGGGGGACACTGAAGCTTTCTTT.

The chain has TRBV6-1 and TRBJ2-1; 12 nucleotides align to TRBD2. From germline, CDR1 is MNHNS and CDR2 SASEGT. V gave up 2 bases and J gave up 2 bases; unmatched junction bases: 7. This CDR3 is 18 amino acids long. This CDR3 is CASSEQYSSGGAYNEQFF. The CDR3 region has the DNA TGTGCCAGCAGTGAACAATACTCTAGCGGGGGGGCCTACAATGAGCAGTTCTTC.

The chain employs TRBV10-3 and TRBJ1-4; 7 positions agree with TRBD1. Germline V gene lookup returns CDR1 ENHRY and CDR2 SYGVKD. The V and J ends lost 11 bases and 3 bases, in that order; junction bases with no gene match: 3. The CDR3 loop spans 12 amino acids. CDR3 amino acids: CASQGANEKLFF. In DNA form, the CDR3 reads TGTGCCTCCCAGGGGGCTAATGAAAAACTGTTTTTT.

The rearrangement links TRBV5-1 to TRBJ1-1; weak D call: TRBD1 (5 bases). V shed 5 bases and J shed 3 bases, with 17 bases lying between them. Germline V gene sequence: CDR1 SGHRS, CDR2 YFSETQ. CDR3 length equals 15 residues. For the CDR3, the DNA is TGCGCCAGCAGACTCTATTATTCGGGGGACACTGAAGCTTTCTTT. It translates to CASRLYYSGDTEAFF.

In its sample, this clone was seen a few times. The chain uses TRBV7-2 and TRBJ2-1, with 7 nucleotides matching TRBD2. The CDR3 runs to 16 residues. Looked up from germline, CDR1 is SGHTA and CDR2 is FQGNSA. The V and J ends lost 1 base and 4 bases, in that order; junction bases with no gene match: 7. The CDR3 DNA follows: TGTGCCAGCAGCTTAGTTGCCAGCGGGGCATACAATGAGCAGTTCTTC. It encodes CASSLVASGAYNEQFF.

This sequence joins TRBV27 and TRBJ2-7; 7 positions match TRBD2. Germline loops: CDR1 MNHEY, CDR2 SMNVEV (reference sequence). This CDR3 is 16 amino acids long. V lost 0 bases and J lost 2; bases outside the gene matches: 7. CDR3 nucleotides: TGTGCCAGCAGTTTATCGAGAGCTAGCGGAACCTACGAGCAGTACTTC. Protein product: CASSLSRASGTYEQYF.

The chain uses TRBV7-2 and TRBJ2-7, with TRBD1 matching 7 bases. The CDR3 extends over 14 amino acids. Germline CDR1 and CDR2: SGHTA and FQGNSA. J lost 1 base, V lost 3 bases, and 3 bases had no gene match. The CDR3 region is CASSLMDRSYEQYF. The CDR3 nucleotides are TGTGCCAGCAGCTTGATGGACAGGTCCTACGAGCAGTACTTC.

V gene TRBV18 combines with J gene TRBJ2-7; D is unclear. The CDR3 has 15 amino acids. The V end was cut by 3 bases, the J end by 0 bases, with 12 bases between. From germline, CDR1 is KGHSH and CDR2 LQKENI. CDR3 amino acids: CASSPRPLSSYEQYF. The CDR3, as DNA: TGTGCCAGCTCACCCAGGCCGCTGAGCTCCTACGAGCAGTACTTC.

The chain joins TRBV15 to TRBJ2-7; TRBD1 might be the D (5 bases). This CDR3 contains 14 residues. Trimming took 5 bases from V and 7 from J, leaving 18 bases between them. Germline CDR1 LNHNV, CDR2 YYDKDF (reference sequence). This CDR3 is CATSQGSPSWEQYF. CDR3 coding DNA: TGTGCCACCAGCCAGGGCTCACCTTCCTGGGAGCAGTACTTC.

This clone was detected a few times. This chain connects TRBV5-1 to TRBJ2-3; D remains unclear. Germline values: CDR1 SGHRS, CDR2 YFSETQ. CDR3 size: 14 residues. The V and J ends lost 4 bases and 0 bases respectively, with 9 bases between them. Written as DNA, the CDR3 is TGCGCCAGCAGCGCCCTGGGCAGCACAGATACGCAGTATTTT. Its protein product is CASSALGSTDTQYF.